This T cell receptor (beta chain) emerged from a study of T cell responses to AZD1222 COVID-19 vaccine. Germline V lookup: CDR1 MNHEY, CDR2 SVGAGI. The V segment lost 4 bases and the J segment 5 bases; nucleotides outside the gene matches: 4. This CDR3 comprises 15 residues. Assay: immunoSEQ multiplex PCR; the TCRdb copy retains only in-frame clones and omits some. Of 95,000 to 100,000 clones detected, 90% appear once; the ten largest clones hold 1.3%. The source was peripheral blood, collected on day 0 of AZD1222 vaccination. The genes are TRBV6-5 and TRBJ1-6; 8 positions match TRBD1. This sequence was found in an adult in good health. CDR3 DNA sequence: TGTGCCAGCAGTTGGGCGACAGGGGATAATTCACCCCTCCACTTT. This sequence encodes CASSWATGDNSPLHF.